This entry lists 22 T cell receptor beta chains sequenced from one sample in a study of T cell responses to AZD1222 COVID-19 vaccine. Profiled with immunoSEQ multiplex PCR; TCRdb holds only in-frame clones, not every one. Counted here are about 110,000 clones, 80% to 85% occurring once; the ten biggest clones make up around a tenth. Source: peripheral blood, taken on day 0 of AZD1222 vaccination. These receptors all stem from an adult in good health.

V and J are TRBV9 and TRBJ2-7, with D perhaps assigned TRBD1 or TRBD2 (6 bases each). Germline lookup yields CDR1 SGDLS and CDR2 YYNGEE. The CDR3 covers 14 residues. V lost 0 bases, J lost 4 bases, and 11 bases lay in between. In nucleotides, the CDR3 is TGTGCCAGCAGCGTAGGTTGGGGGGCGTACGAGCAGTACTTC. This translates into CASSVGWGAYEQYF.

The J gene is TRBJ1-2, the V gene TRBV28; D is undetermined. Trimming shortened V by 10 bases and J by 1 base, and 13 bases separated the two germline ends. CDR3 size: 13 residues. Germline loops: CDR1 MDHEN, CDR2 SYDVKM. The CDR3 is CAIGPLLNYGYTF. In DNA, the CDR3 is TGTGCCATTGGACCTTTGCTTAACTATGGCTACACCTTC.

The genes are TRBV3-1 (or the pseudogene TRBV3-2) and TRBJ2-3, with 10 positions matching TRBD2. This CDR3 spans 15 amino acids. Trimming at V came to 4 bases and at J to 1 base, leaving 2 bases not matched to a gene. CDR1 and CDR2 (germline): LGHDT, YNNKEL (reference sequence). For the CDR3, the DNA is TGTGCCAGCAGCCCCGGGACTAGCGGCACAGATACGCAGTATTTT. Translated: CASSPGTSGTDTQYF.

The V call is TRBV5-4, the J call TRBJ1-2; perhaps TRBD1 as D (5 bases). The CDR3 contains 16 residues. The germline V gene encodes CDR1 SGHNT and CDR2 YYREEE (reference sequence). Trimming cost V 1 base and J 4 bases, with 17 bases left between them. The CDR3 DNA follows: TGTGCCAGCAGCTTGTCTCAAGTGGGGGTTAGCTATGGCTACACCTTC. It codes for CASSLSQVGVSYGYTF.

This chain joins TRBV14 and TRBJ1-1; no definite D call. The germline gives CDR1 SGHDN, CDR2 FVKESK. This CDR3 spans 15 amino acids. V shed 4 bases and J shed 1 base, with 13 bases lying between them. The CDR3 nucleotides read TGTGCCAGCAGCCTTCTCGGGCCGACGAACACTGAAGCTTTCTTT. This gives the protein CASSLLGPTNTEAFF.

This chain connects TRBV2 to TRBJ2-7; D remains unclear. Germline CDR1 and CDR2: SNHLY and FYNNEI. Trimming took off 6 bases at V and 7 bases at J, with 10 bases between the two ends. This CDR3 contains 11 residues. The DNA of the CDR3 is TGTGCCAGCAGGGCCTTGGGGGAGCAGTACTTC. Its translation: CASRALGEQYF.

Many counts were recorded for this clone. The rearrangement joins TRBV4-2 to TRBJ1-6, with 7 bases matching TRBD1. Trimming cost V 3 bases and J 7 bases; bases outside gene matches: 6. Germline V CDR1 and CDR2: LGHNA, YNFKEQ. The CDR3 length is 15 residues. CDR3 sequence (DNA): TGTGCCAGCAGCCAGGCCGGGACAGACAATTCACCCCTCCACTTT. Translation: CASSQAGTDNSPLHF.

The chain combines TRBV6-4 with TRBJ1-1; D gene unclear. In germline, CDR1 is MRHNA, CDR2 SNTAGT. The CDR3 spans 14 residues. V was trimmed by 2 bases and J by 4 bases, leaving 11 bases between them. This CDR3 reads CASSDAHGSTEAFF. CDR3 sequence (DNA): TGTGCCAGCAGTGACGCACACGGGAGCACTGAAGCTTTCTTT.

This clone was counted only a few times. The chain employs TRBV5-1 and TRBJ2-1; 9 bases fit TRBD1. Germline CDR1 SGHRS, CDR2 YFSETQ. V lost 4 bases and J lost 4; bases outside the gene matches: 12. This CDR3 has 17 amino acids. CDR3 nucleotide sequence: TGCGCCAGCAGCGTTGGTAGTCGGACAGGGGTATACAATGAGCAGTTCTTC. This sequence encodes CASSVGSRTGVYNEQFF.

J is TRBJ1-1 and V is TRBV4-2, with D uncertain. Trimming left V 5 bases short and J 3 bases short, with 10 bases between. The germline CDR1 and CDR2 sequences are LGHNA and YNFKEQ. This CDR3 has 13 residues. In nucleotides, the CDR3 is TGTGCCAGCAGCACCCCGGGCCACACTGAAGCTTTCTTT. It encodes CASSTPGHTEAFF.

J is TRBJ2-7 and V is TRBV27; no clear D. The length of the CDR3 is 11 residues. Germline V lookup: CDR1 MNHEY, CDR2 SMNVEV (reference sequence). Trimming pared 8 bases from V and 2 bases from J, leaving 7 bases between. The CDR3 DNA reads TGTGCCAGCGGCAGAGCCTACGAGCAGTACTTC. This encodes CASGRAYEQYF.

The chain joins TRBV12-3 or TRBV12-4 to TRBJ2-7; no clear D. This CDR3 has 12 amino acids. V was shortened by 7 bases and J by 3 bases, with 10 bases between the two germline ends. The CDR3: CASTLSGYEQYF. CDR3 DNA sequence: TGTGCCAGCACCCTTTCGGGCTACGAGCAGTACTTC.

The chain employs TRBV10-3 and TRBJ2-7; 9 bases map to TRBD1. Germline V gene lookup returns CDR1 ENHRY and CDR2 SYGVKD. CDR3 length equals 13 residues. V trimming: 4 bases; J trimming: 3 bases; junction bases outside the gene matches: 1. The CDR3 sequence is CAISAGQGYEQYF. CDR3 sequence (DNA): TGTGCCATCAGTGCGGGACAGGGCTACGAGCAGTACTTC.

V and J are TRBV19 and TRBJ2-1; 10 nucleotides align to TRBD2. Per germline, CDR1 LNHDA and CDR2 SQIVND (reference sequence). The CDR3 contains 15 residues. J was trimmed by 4 bases and V by 7 bases; bases with no gene match: 7. The CDR3 region is CASTKAGGPYNEQFF. The CDR3 DNA is TGTGCCAGTACAAAAGCGGGAGGGCCATACAATGAGCAGTTCTTC.

With regard to this clone: Additional DNA sequences in this sample encode the identical CDR3. The rearrangement links TRBV7-2 to TRBJ1-2, with no clear D. Trimming shortened V by 3 bases and J by 5 bases, and 16 bases separated the two germline ends. The CDR3 sequence is 15 residues long. Germline V gives CDR1 SGHTA, CDR2 FQGNSA. In DNA, the CDR3 is TGTGCCAGCAGCTTGGCGCGGCCCCAAACGTATGGCTACACCTTC. Translating it yields CASSLARPQTYGYTF.

The chain links TRBV3-1 (or the pseudogene TRBV3-2) to TRBJ2-5; D assignment may be TRBD1 or TRBD2 (5 bases each). Between the trimmed V and J ends, which lost 2 bases and 1 base, there was a span of 14 bases. The CDR3 has 16 residues. CDR1 and CDR2 (germline): LGHDT, YNNKEL (reference sequence). The CDR3 coding sequence is TGTGCCAGCAGCCAAACTTATTCCGGGGCCCAAGAGACCCAGTACTTC. It encodes CASSQTYSGAQETQYF.

The chain recombines TRBV7-2 with TRBJ1-5, with 10 bases matching TRBD1. Trimming took 4 bases from V and 4 from J; bases not matched to a gene: 7. This CDR3 region has 16 residues. The germline gives CDR1 SGHTA, CDR2 FQGNSA. CDR3 sequence reads: CASSYRDRGMNQPQHF. As DNA, the CDR3 is TGTGCCAGCAGCTATCGGGACAGGGGAATGAATCAGCCCCAGCATTTT.

The genes are TRBV5-6 and TRBJ1-1, with 9 nucleotides matching TRBD1. The CDR3 totals 15 residues. The V gene's germline CDR1 is SGHDT and CDR2 YYEEEE. V was pared by 0 bases and J by 5 bases, with 5 bases of the junction left unmatched. The CDR3 is CASSLDRGHRTEAFF. CDR3 DNA sequence: TGTGCCAGCAGCTTGGACAGGGGGCATCGGACTGAAGCTTTCTTT.

This sequence joins TRBV7-9 and TRBJ1-5; D gene ambiguous. V lost 3 bases, J lost 7 bases, and 10 bases lay in between. The CDR3 consists of 13 residues. From germline, CDR1 is SEHNR and CDR2 FQNEAQ (reference sequence). DNA for the CDR3: TGTGCCAGCAGCTTTGGTGGTTGGCAGCCCCAGCATTTT. It encodes CASSFGGWQPQHF.

The chain couples TRBV7-2 to TRBJ2-1, with a possible D match to TRBD2 (5 bases). Germline V gene sequence: CDR1 SGHTA, CDR2 FQGNSA. There are 13 residues in the CDR3. Trimming cost V 1 base and J 6 bases, with 7 bases left between them. This chain's CDR3 is CASSLGLFNEQFF. Written as DNA, the CDR3 is TGTGCCAGCAGCTTAGGACTATTCAATGAGCAGTTCTTC.

This rearrangement joins TRBV7-9 to TRBJ1-4, with D unresolved. The germline V gene encodes CDR1 SEHNR and CDR2 FQNEAQ (reference sequence). Trimming left V 6 bases short and J 5 bases short, with 10 bases between. This CDR3 has 13 amino acids. The CDR3 loop reads CASSSRENEKLFF. DNA for the CDR3: TGTGCCAGCAGTTCGAGGGAGAATGAAAAACTGTTTTTT. The full variable domain, its missing parts supplied by reference TRBV7-9 and TRBJ1-4, is DTGVSQNPRHKITKRGQNVTFRCDPISEHNRLYWYRQTLGQGPEFLTYFQNEAQLEKSRLLSDRFSAERPKGSFSTLEIQRTEQGDSAMYLCASSSRENEKLFFGSGTQLSVL.

V and J are TRBV9 and TRBJ1-2; possible D gene TRBD1, 5 bases. The CDR3 covers 16 residues. Trimming left V 1 base short and J 6 bases short, with 19 bases between. The germline CDR1 and CDR2 sequences are SGDLS and YYNGEE. The CDR3 loop reads CASSVYFSRGVHGYTF. The DNA for the CDR3 is TGTGCCAGCAGCGTATATTTCTCGAGAGGGGTCCATGGCTACACCTTC.